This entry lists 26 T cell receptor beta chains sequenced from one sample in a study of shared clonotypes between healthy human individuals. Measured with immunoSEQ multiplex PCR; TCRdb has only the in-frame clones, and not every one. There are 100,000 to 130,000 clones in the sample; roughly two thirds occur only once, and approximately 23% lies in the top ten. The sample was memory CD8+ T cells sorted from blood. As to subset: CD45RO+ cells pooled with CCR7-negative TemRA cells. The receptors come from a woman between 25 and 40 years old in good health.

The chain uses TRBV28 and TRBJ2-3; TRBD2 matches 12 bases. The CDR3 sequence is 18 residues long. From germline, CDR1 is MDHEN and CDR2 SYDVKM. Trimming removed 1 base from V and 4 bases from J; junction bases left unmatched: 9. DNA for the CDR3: TGTGCCAGCAGTTTATCCCTCCTAGCGGGAGGGCCCCCAGATACGCAGTATTTT. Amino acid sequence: CASSLSLLAGGPPDTQYF.

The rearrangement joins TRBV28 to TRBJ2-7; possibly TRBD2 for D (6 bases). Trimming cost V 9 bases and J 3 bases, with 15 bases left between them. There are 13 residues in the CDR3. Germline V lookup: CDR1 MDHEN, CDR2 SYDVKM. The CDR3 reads CASGPGAVYEQYF. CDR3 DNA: TGTGCCAGTGGACCGGGAGCGGTCTACGAGCAGTACTTC.

CDR3 loop: CASSISEGSPYEQYF. The CDR3 nucleotides are TGTGCCAGTAGTATTTCGGAGGGATCCCCCTACGAGCAGTACTTC. The genes are TRBV19 and TRBJ2-7, with D maybe TRBD2 (6 bases). The CDR3 contains 15 residues. Trimming pared 3 bases from V and 2 bases from J, leaving 14 bases between. The germline CDR1 and CDR2 sequences are LNHDA and SQIVND (reference sequence).

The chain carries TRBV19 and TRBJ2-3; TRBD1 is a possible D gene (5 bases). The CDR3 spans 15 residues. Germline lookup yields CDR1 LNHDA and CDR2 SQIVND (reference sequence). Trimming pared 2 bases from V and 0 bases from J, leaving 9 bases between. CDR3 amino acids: CASSITGPSTDTQYF. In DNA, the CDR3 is TGTGCCAGTAGTATAACAGGTCCTAGCACAGATACGCAGTATTTT.

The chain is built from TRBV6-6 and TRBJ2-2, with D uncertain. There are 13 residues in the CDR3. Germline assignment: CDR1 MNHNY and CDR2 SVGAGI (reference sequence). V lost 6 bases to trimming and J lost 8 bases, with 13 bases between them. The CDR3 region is CASSPWTEGELFF. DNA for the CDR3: TGTGCCAGCAGCCCATGGACGGAGGGGGAGCTGTTTTTT.

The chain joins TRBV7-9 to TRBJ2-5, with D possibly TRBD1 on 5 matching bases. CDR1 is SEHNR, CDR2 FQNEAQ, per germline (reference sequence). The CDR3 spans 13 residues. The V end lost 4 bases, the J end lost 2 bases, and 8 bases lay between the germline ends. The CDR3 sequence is CASSSQGQETQYF. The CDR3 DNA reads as TGTGCCAGCAGCTCCCAGGGTCAAGAGACCCAGTACTTC.

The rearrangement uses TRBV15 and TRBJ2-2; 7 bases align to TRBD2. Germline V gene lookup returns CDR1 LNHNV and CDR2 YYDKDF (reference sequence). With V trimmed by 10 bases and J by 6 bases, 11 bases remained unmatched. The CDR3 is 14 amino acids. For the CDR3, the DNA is TGTGCCAGTAAAGCGGGAATGGATTCCGGGGAGCTGTTTTTT. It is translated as CASKAGMDSGELFF.

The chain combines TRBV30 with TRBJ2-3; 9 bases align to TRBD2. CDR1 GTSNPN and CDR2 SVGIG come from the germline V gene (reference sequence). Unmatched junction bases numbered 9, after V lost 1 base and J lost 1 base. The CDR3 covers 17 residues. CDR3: CAWSGIAGAGRTDTQYF. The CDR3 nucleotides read TGTGCCTGGAGTGGAATAGCGGGGGCCGGCCGCACAGATACGCAGTATTTT.

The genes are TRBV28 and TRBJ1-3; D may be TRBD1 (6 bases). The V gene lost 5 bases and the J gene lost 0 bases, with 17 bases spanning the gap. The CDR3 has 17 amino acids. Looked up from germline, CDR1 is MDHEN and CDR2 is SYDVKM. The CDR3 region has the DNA TGTGCCAGCAGTCCCTCTTTTGGACAGAGCTCTGGAAACACCATATATTTT. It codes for CASSPSFGQSSGNTIYF.

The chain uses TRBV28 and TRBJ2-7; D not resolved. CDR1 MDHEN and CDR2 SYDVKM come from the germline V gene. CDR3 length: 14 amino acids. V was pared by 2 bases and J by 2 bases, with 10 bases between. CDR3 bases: TGTGCCAGCAGTTTAAACGGGTGGACCTACGAGCAGTACTTC. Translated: CASSLNGWTYEQYF.

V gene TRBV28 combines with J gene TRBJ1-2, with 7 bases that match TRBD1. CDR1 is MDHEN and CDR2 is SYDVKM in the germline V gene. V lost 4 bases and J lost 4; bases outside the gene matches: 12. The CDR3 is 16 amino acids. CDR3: CASSYPSGGYRYGYTF. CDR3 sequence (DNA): TGTGCCAGCAGTTACCCCTCAGGGGGATATCGCTATGGCTACACCTTC.

In DNA, the CDR3 is TGCGCCAGCAGTGAGACGACGGGGCAGCCCCAGCATTTT. It codes for CASSETTGQPQHF. The chain is built from TRBV10-1 and TRBJ1-5, with D uncertain. Trimming pared 2 bases from V and 7 bases from J, leaving 9 bases between. Germline CDR1 reads WNHNN; CDR2 reads SYGVQD (reference sequence). The CDR3 is 13 residues long.

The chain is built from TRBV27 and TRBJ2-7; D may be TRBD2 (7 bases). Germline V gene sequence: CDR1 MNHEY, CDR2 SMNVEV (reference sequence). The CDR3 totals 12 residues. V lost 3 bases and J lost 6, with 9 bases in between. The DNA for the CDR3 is TGTGCCAGCAGTTTCGGGGGGCGCGAGCAGTACTTC. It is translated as CASSFGGREQYF.

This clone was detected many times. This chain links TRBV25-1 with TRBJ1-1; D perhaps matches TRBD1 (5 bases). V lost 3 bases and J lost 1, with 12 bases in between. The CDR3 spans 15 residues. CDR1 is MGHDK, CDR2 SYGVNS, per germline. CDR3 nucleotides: TGTGCCAGCAGTGAGATTCAGGGTGGGAACACTGAAGCTTTCTTT. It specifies CASSEIQGGNTEAFF.

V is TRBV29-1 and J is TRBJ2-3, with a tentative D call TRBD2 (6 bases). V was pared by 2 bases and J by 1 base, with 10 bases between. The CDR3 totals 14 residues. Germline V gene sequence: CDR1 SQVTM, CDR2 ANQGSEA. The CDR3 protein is CSVERGGGTDTQYF. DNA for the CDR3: TGCAGCGTTGAAAGGGGCGGGGGCACAGATACGCAGTATTTT.

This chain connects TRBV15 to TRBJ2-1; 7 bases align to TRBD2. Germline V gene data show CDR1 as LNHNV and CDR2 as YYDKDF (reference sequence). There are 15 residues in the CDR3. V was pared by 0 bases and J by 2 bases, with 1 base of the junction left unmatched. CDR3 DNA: TGTGCCACCAGCAGAGAGGCGGGGGCCTACAATGAGCAGTTCTTC. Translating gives CATSREAGAYNEQFF.

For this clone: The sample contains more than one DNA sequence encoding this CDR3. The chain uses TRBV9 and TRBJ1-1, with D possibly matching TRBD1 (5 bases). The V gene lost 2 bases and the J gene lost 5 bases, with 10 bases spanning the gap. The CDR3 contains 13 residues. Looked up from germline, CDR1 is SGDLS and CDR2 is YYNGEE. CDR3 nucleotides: TGTGCCAGCAGCGTTTCATGGGGGACTGAAGCTTTCTTT. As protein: CASSVSWGTEAFF.

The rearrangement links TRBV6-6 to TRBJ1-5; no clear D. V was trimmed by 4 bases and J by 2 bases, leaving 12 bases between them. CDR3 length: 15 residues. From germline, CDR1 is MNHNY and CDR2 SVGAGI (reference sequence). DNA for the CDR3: TGTGCCAGCAGTTTGGCCCCAAGTGGCAATCAGCCCCAGCATTTT. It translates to CASSLAPSGNQPQHF.

Here the CDR3 reads CASSERLVRAPYEQYF. The CDR3 DNA reads TGTGCCAGCAGTGAACGTCTAGTCCGGGCACCCTACGAGCAGTACTTC. This chain joins TRBV2 and TRBJ2-7; D is undetermined. Trimming left V 2 bases short and J 2 bases short, with 16 bases between. CDR1 SNHLY and CDR2 FYNNEI come from the germline V gene. The CDR3 sequence is 16 residues long.

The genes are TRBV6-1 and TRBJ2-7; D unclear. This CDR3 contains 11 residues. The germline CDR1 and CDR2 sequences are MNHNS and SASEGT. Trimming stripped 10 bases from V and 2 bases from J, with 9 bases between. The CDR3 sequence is CATSKPYEQYF. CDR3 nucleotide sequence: TGTGCCACCTCTAAACCCTACGAGCAGTACTTC.

This CDR3 is CASSLGRRQGSSYEQYF. The DNA for the CDR3 is TGTGCCAGCAGCTTAGGTCGGAGGCAGGGGAGCTCCTACGAGCAGTACTTC. This chain links TRBV7-7 with TRBJ2-7; D is possibly TRBD1 (6 bases). This CDR3 is 17 amino acids long. CDR1 SSHAT and CDR2 FNYEAQ come from the germline V gene (reference sequence). Deletions cut 1 base from V and 0 bases from J, with 16 bases between.

The CDR3 reads CAILTGTSGSYEQFF. The CDR3 bases are TGTGCCATCCTCACTGGGACTAGCGGGAGTTATGAGCAGTTCTTC. The chain is built from TRBV7-2 and TRBJ2-1, with TRBD2 identical over 14 bases. The CDR3 length is 15 residues. With 10 bases clipped from V and 8 bases from J, the junction kept 10 bases outside the gene matches. CDR1 is SGHTA, CDR2 FQGNSA, per germline.

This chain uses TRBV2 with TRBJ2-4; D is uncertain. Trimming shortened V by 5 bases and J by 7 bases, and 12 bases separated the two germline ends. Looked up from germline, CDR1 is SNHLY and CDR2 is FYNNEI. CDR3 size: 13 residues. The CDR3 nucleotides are TGTGCCAGCAGTAACTCCCCTTCGAACATTCAGTACTTC. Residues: CASSNSPSNIQYF.

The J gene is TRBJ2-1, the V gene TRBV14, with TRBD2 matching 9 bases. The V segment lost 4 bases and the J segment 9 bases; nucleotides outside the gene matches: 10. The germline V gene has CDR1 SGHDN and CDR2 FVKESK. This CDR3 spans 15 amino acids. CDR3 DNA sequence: TGTGCCAGCAGCCGCAGGGCGGGAGGGGCGGTTGAGCAGTTCTTC. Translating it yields CASSRRAGGAVEQFF.

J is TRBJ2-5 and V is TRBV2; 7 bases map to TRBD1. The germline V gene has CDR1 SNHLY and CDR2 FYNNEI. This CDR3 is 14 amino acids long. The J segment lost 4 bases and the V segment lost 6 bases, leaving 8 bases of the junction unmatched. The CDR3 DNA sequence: TGTGCCAGCAGGGGTGGGACAGACGTAGAGACCCAGTACTTC. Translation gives CASRGGTDVETQYF. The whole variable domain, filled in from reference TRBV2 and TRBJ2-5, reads EPEVTQTPSHQVTQMGQEVILRCVPISNHLYFYWYRQILGQKVEFLVSFYNNEISEKSEIFDDQFSVERPDGSNFTLKIRSTKLEDSAMYFCASRGGTDVETQYFGPGTRLLVL.

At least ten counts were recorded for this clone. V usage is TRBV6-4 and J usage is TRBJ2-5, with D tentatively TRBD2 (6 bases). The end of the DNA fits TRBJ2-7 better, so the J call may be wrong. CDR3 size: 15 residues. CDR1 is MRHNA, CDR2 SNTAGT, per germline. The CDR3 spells CASSDSSGASSEQYF. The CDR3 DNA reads TGTGCCAGCAGTGACTCGTCGGGAGCTTCGTCCGAGCAGTACTTC.